The 28 T cell receptor beta chains presented below share a single source sample, sequenced in a study of T cells in Graves' hyperthyroidism and ophthalmopathy. Researchers amplified the TCR beta CDR3 regions from RNA transcripts. During a first-round RT-PCR of the TCR CDR3, the HTBI primer set was used. One entry per CDR3 protein results from TCRdb running MiXCR on the multiplex PCR reads. This sample carries some 600,000 distinct CDR3 sequences, about 15% of them seen once, and the ten largest clones take roughly 5.5%. Sequenced input: blood. Source of these receptors: a woman aged 30 to 39 with Graves' hyperthyroidism that later progressed to Graves' ophthalmopathy.

This clonotype was counted at least ten times. CDR3 sequence reads: CASSPTTGRYYEQYF. The CDR3 DNA is TGTGCCAGCAGCCCCACGACAGGGAGATACTACGAGCAGTACTTC. This rearrangement joins TRBV7-9 to TRBJ2-7; 7 nucleotides agree with TRBD1. This CDR3 comprises 15 residues. The germline V gene has CDR1 SEHNR and CDR2 FQNEAQ (reference sequence). J was trimmed by 3 bases and V by 5 bases; bases with no gene match: 10. Supplemented by reference TRBV7-9 and TRBJ2-7, the full variable domain reads DTGVSQNPRHKITKRGQNVTFRCDPISEHNRLYWYRQTLGQGPEFLTYFQNEAQLEKSRLLSDRFSAERPKGSFSTLEIQRTEQGDSAMYLCASSPTTGRYYEQYFGPGTRLTVT.

This clonotype was seen only a few times. This sequence joins TRBV18 and TRBJ1-5; D gene uncertain. CDR1 and CDR2 (germline): KGHSH, LQKENI. This CDR3 spans 16 amino acids. V gave up 5 bases and J gave up 4 bases, with 18 bases separating them. The CDR3 here is CASSESTVLNNQPQHF. DNA of the CDR3: TGTGCCAGCTCAGAAAGTACGGTATTAAATAATCAGCCCCAGCATTTT.

This clonotype was found many times. V and J are TRBV24-1 and TRBJ2-1; no clear D. Per the germline V gene, CDR1 is KGHDR and CDR2 is SFDVKD. This CDR3 comprises 14 residues. Trimming cost V 0 bases and J 8 bases, with 10 bases left between them. DNA of the CDR3: TGTGCCACCAGTGATTTGGACCTTCGGGATGAGCAGTTCTTC. Translation: CATSDLDLRDEQFF.

This clonotype was counted many times. The chain couples TRBV5-8 to TRBJ2-6; D might be TRBD1 (6 bases). This CDR3 has 16 residues. Trimming left V 3 bases short and J 2 bases short, with 12 bases between. Germline CDR1 SGHTS, CDR2 YDEGEE. The CDR3 spells CASSSGTFTGANVLTF. The CDR3 DNA reads TGTGCCAGCAGCTCGGGGACATTCACTGGGGCCAACGTCCTGACTTTC.

V usage is TRBV6-5 and J usage is TRBJ2-7; tentative D call: TRBD2 (6 bases). The CDR3 runs to 17 residues. V lost 7 bases and J lost 0, with 22 bases in between. Looked up from germline, CDR1 is MNHEY and CDR2 is SVGAGI. In DNA, the CDR3 is TGTGCCAGCATTTCTCCTCATTTGGGACTGAGCTCCTACGAGCAGTACTTC. Its translation: CASISPHLGLSSYEQYF.

This clonotype was seen ten or more times. The V gene is TRBV12-3 or TRBV12-4, the J gene TRBJ1-2; D gene ambiguous. The CDR3 length is 13 residues. Trimming pared 5 bases from V and 5 bases from J, leaving 12 bases between. The CDR3 DNA is TGTGCCAGCAGTGAAGGGTTTGGGTATGGCTACACCTTC. Translation: CASSEGFGYGYTF.

This clonotype has at least ten counts. At one end the junction does not follow the germline gene, possibly because of a read error. V and J are TRBV7-9 and TRBJ2-1; 12 nucleotides match TRBD2. Germline CDR1 and CDR2: SEHNR and FQNEAQ (reference sequence). This CDR3 has 17 residues. The CDR3 region has the DNA TGTGCCAGCAGCCTAGCGGGAGGGAAAACCTCATTCAATGAGCAGTTCTTC. Its protein product is CASSLAGGKTSFNEQFF.

This clonotype was seen more than once but under ten times. The V and J genes are TRBV29-1 and TRBJ1-2; D is possibly TRBD1 (6 bases). The V gene's germline CDR1 is SQVTM and CDR2 ANQGSEA. The CDR3 sequence is 13 residues long. Trimming removed 7 bases from V and 2 bases from J, with 14 bases in between. The CDR3, as DNA: TGCAGCGATGGCAGGGGCTCGAACTATGGCTACACCTTC. Translating gives CSDGRGSNYGYTF.

The sample holds a few counts of this clonotype. V gene TRBV5-5 combines with J gene TRBJ1-5, with 10 positions matching TRBD1. CDR3 length: 17 amino acids. J lost 0 bases, V lost 0 bases, and 3 bases had no gene match. The germline V gene encodes CDR1 SGHKS and CDR2 YYEKEE (reference sequence). CDR3 sequence: CASSLVGTGDSNQPQHF. CDR3 DNA sequence: TGTGCCAGCAGCTTGGTCGGGACAGGGGATAGCAATCAGCCCCAGCATTTT.

V is TRBV11-1 and J is TRBJ2-5, with 9 bases matching TRBD2. The CDR3 loop spans 16 amino acids. Losses at the gene ends were 3 bases for V and 3 bases for J; bases not matched to a gene: 8. Germline values: CDR1 SGHAT, CDR2 FQDESV (reference sequence). Here the CDR3 reads CASSFTPGLAKETQYF. CDR3 nucleotides: TGTGCCAGCAGCTTTACACCGGGACTAGCCAAAGAGACCCAGTACTTC.

The chain carries TRBV12-3 or TRBV12-4 and TRBJ2-2, with D possibly TRBD1 on 6 matching bases. This CDR3 contains 18 residues. V was shortened by 6 bases and J by 7 bases, with 27 bases between the two germline ends. CDR3 sequence (DNA): TGTGCCAGCAGCCCCGGCGAGATCCAAAAGGGGGAAGGCGGGGAGCTGTTTTTT. It yields the protein CASSPGEIQKGEGGELFF.

The table lists this clonotype with many counts. J is TRBJ2-2 and V is TRBV6-1; possibly TRBD1 for D (6 bases). The CDR3 extends over 16 amino acids. V was cut by 6 bases and J by 5 bases, with 19 bases left in between. From germline, CDR1 is MNHNS and CDR2 SASEGT. The CDR3 DNA reads as TGTGCCAGCAGACCGTCTTACAGGGCGGGTACCGGGGAGCTGTTTTTT. It translates to CASRPSYRAGTGELFF.

This clonotype was counted at least ten times. The rearrangement joins TRBV5-1 to TRBJ2-7; TRBD2 matches 7 bases. Germline loops: CDR1 SGHRS, CDR2 YFSETQ. The V segment lost 4 bases and the J segment 4 bases; nucleotides outside the gene matches: 11. The CDR3 has 15 amino acids. DNA of the CDR3: TGCGCCAGCAGCCCATCCGGGACTATTATATACGAGCAGTACTTC. Translation: CASSPSGTIIYEQYF.

This clonotype was detected ten times or more. J is TRBJ2-3 and V is TRBV20-1; 10 nucleotides align to TRBD2. Germline V gene sequence: CDR1 DFQATT, CDR2 SNEGSKA (reference sequence). Germline trimming cut 3 bases from V and 4 bases from J; bases unmatched to any gene: 1. The CDR3 totals 13 residues. The CDR3 here is CSARTSGPDTQYF. CDR3 sequence (DNA): TGCAGTGCTAGGACTAGCGGGCCAGATACGCAGTATTTT.

This clonotype was seen more than once but under ten times. V usage is TRBV19 and J usage is TRBJ2-7; D possibly corresponds to TRBD1 (5 bases). CDR1 is LNHDA, CDR2 SQIVND, per germline (reference sequence). V was pared by 4 bases and J by 3 bases, with 7 bases between. This CDR3 comprises 12 residues. In nucleotides, the CDR3 is TGTGCCAGTAGTAAGGACATCTACGAGCAGTACTTC. Its translation is CASSKDIYEQYF.

The chain uses TRBV7-9 and TRBJ1-3, with D unclear. Trimming removed 3 bases from V and 0 bases from J, with 6 bases in between. There are 14 residues in the CDR3. From germline, CDR1 is SEHNR and CDR2 FQNEAQ (reference sequence). The CDR3 here is CASSFTVSGNTIYF. DNA for the CDR3: TGTGCCAGCAGCTTCACCGTCTCTGGAAACACCATATATTTT.

The J gene is TRBJ2-5, the V gene TRBV12-3 or TRBV12-4; 10 bases map to TRBD1. The CDR3 sequence is 16 residues long. Losses at the gene ends were 5 bases for V and 8 bases for J; bases not matched to a gene: 14. The CDR3 DNA is TGTGCCAGCAGTCCGAACCATCCCGGGACAGGGGAAACCCAGTACTTC. Protein sequence: CASSPNHPGTGETQYF.

This clonotype was counted at least ten times. The gene calls are TRBV24-1 and TRBJ1-1; TRBD1 might be the D (5 bases). CDR1 is KGHDR and CDR2 is SFDVKD in the germline V gene. V was clipped by 4 bases and J by 2 bases, with 10 bases between them. This CDR3 has 14 amino acids. In nucleotides, the CDR3 is TGTGCCACCAGTGAGGCGGGACTTAACACTGAAGCTTTCTTT. It specifies CATSEAGLNTEAFF.

The sample holds a few counts of this clonotype. The rearrangement uses TRBV6-2 or TRBV6-3 and TRBJ1-2; D is unresolved. In germline, CDR1 is MNHEY, CDR2 SVGEGT. The CDR3 has 14 amino acids. Trimming cost V 7 bases and J 7 bases, with 19 bases left between them. The CDR3 here is CASTDPDPHGGYTF. The CDR3 bases are TGTGCCAGCACCGACCCCGATCCCCACGGTGGCTACACCTTC.

This clonotype was picked up a small number of times. Just one base apart from a much larger clone, this may be a read error. The chain employs TRBV6-2 or TRBV6-3 and TRBJ2-7; 8 bases align to TRBD2. Germline V gene lookup returns CDR1 MNHEY and CDR2 SVGEGT. CDR3 length: 14 amino acids. The trim removed 11 bases at V and 3 bases at J, leaving 12 bases unmatched. CDR3: CACSGGGLRYEQYF. The CDR3 coding sequence is TGTGCCTGCTCGGGGGGGGGACTTCGCTACGAGCAGTACTTC.

This clonotype came up many times. The chain couples TRBV28 to TRBJ2-3; D might be TRBD2 (5 bases). CDR3 size: 16 residues. Trimming removed 4 bases from V and 3 bases from J, with 17 bases in between. Germline V gene sequence: CDR1 MDHEN, CDR2 SYDVKM. The CDR3 sequence is CASSSRAPRGTDTQYF. The CDR3 coding sequence is TGTGCCAGCAGTTCGCGGGCCCCCCGGGGAACAGATACGCAGTATTTT.

This clonotype occurred many times. CDR3 sequence (DNA): TGTGCCAGCAGTGACTTCCTTGACAGGGCGAGTGAGCAGTTCTTC. Amino acids: CASSDFLDRASEQFF. This chain connects TRBV2 to TRBJ2-1; the match to TRBD1 covers 7 bases. The CDR3 has 15 amino acids. V trimming: 3 bases; J trimming: 9 bases; junction bases outside the gene matches: 11. Germline-derived CDR1 and CDR2 are SNHLY and FYNNEI. Together with reference TRBV2 and TRBJ2-1, the CDR3 gives the full variable domain: EPEVTQTPSHQVTQMGQEVILRCVPISNHLYFYWYRQILGQKVEFLVSFYNNEISEKSEIFDDQFSVERPDGSNFTLKIRSTKLEDSAMYFCASSDFLDRASEQFFGPGTRLTVL.

Only one count was recorded for this clonotype. The chain combines TRBV6-1 with TRBJ1-1, with D unclear. Germline V gene data show CDR1 as MNHNS and CDR2 as SASEGT. Trimming took 5 bases from V and 2 from J, leaving 15 bases between them. The CDR3 runs to 15 residues. Written as DNA, the CDR3 is TGTGCCAGCAGTCCCCAAGACGGTCTCAACACTGAAGCTTTCTTT. This encodes CASSPQDGLNTEAFF.

This clonotype was seen repeatedly, ten times or more. This chain links TRBV11-1 with TRBJ2-1, with TRBD1 matching over 7 bases. V gave up 3 bases and J gave up 4 bases; unmatched junction bases: 6. The CDR3 runs to 15 residues. Germline assignment: CDR1 SGHAT and CDR2 FQDESV (reference sequence). The CDR3 is CASSFPPGQYNEQFF. CDR3 DNA sequence: TGTGCCAGCAGCTTCCCCCCGGGACAGTACAATGAGCAGTTCTTC.

This clonotype was seen repeatedly, ten times or more. The chain is built from TRBV11-3 and TRBJ2-1; 9 bases map to TRBD2. With V trimmed by 3 bases and J by 6 bases, 6 bases remained unmatched. From germline, CDR1 is SGHNT and CDR2 YENEEA. The CDR3 sequence is 15 residues long. This CDR3 reads CASSFQAGGPNEQFF. The CDR3, as DNA: TGTGCCAGCAGCTTCCAAGCGGGAGGCCCCAATGAGCAGTTCTTC.

The rearrangement uses TRBV24-1 and TRBJ1-2; D remains unclear. Between the trimmed V and J ends, which lost 6 bases and 5 bases, there was a span of 18 bases. The CDR3 is made up of 15 amino acids. Germline assignment: CDR1 KGHDR and CDR2 SFDVKD. Written as DNA, the CDR3 is TGTGCCACCAGTCGACCCGGGGTCCCACTTTATGGCTACACCTTC. Protein: CATSRPGVPLYGYTF.

There are many counts of this clonotype. CDR3 nucleotide sequence: TGTGCCAGCAGTGAATCACAGGGGACAGGGACCTACGAGCAGTACTTC. This encodes CASSESQGTGTYEQYF. The genes are TRBV6-1 and TRBJ2-7, with 9 bases lining up with TRBD1. V lost 2 bases, J lost 2 bases, and 7 bases stayed unmatched. This CDR3 is 16 amino acids long. Germline V gene lookup returns CDR1 MNHNS and CDR2 SASEGT.

This clonotype was observed a few times. The chain uses TRBV7-3 and TRBJ2-1, with TRBD1 matching 9 bases. Germline lookup yields CDR1 SGHTA and CDR2 FQGTGA. Trimming cost V 5 bases and J 6 bases; bases outside gene matches: 8. The CDR3 has 15 amino acids. The CDR3 DNA reads TGTGCCAGCAGCCCAACAGGGGGCACCGGCAATGAGCAGTTCTTC. Translated: CASSPTGGTGNEQFF.